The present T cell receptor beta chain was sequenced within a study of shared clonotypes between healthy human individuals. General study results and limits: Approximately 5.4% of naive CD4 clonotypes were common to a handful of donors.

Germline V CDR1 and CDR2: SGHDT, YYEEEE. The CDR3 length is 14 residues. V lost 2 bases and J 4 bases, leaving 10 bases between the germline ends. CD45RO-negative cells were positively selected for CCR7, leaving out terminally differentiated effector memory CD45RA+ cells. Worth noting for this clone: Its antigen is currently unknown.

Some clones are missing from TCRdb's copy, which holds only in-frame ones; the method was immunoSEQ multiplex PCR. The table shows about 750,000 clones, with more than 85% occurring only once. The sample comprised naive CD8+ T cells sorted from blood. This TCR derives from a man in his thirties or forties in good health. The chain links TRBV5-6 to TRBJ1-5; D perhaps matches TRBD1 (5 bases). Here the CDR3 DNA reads TGTGCCAGCAGCTTAAAAGGGGCGAATCAGCCCCAGCATTTT. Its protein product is CASSLKGANQPQHF.